A single sample is the source of the 2 T cell receptor beta chains below, sequenced in a study of cytomegalovirus exposure and HLA in healthy donors. The PCR was carried out with 60 Vbeta primers and 13 Jbeta primers. Assay: immunoSEQ multiplex PCR; the TCRdb copy retains only in-frame clones and omits some. The table shows 150,000 to 200,000 clones, with roughly 83% occurring only once. Input material: PBMCs. All receptors come from a woman aged 50 to 60 in good health and CMV-seronegative.

The chain carries TRBV18 and TRBJ1-3; maybe TRBD1 (6 bases). The CDR3 contains 16 residues. The ends were cut back, 0 bases at V and 3 bases at J, with 12 bases in the middle. The germline gives CDR1 KGHSH, CDR2 LQKENI. The CDR3 spells CASSPPAGAVGNTIYF. CDR3 DNA sequence: TGTGCCAGCTCACCACCGGCGGGGGCAGTTGGAAACACCATATATTTT.

The chain has TRBV7-2 and TRBJ1-2, with unresolved D. This CDR3 region has 12 residues. Germline loops: CDR1 SGHTA, CDR2 FQGNSA. Trimming pared 5 bases from V and 8 bases from J, leaving 12 bases between. The CDR3: CASSPTTRGYTF. CDR3 nucleotides: TGTGCCAGCAGCCCTACCACCCGGGGCTACACCTTC.